This is a list of T cell receptor beta chains from one sample in a study of a mutant IDH1 vaccine in newly diagnosed glioma. No antigen is known for these receptors. The assay was immunoSEQ multiplex PCR, and TCRdb's table has in-frame clones only and misses some. The table lists tens of thousands of clones, roughly 89% of them singletons, with around 20% in the top ten. The material was PBMCs, obtained from a glioma patient whose treatment included an IDH1 peptide vaccine. Receptor source: a man between 18 and 29 years old with glioma. The CDR3 runs from the conserved cysteine through the conserved F or W. A D gene is named only where the DNA matches it firmly. Some rows mark clone size as missing; the rest say once, few, many or name a class of expanded clone.

j_call clone_size v_call d_call cdr3_aa cdr3_nt
TRBJ1-1 few TRBV18 TRBD1 CASSPRQGAGNTEAFF TGTGCCAGCTCACCACGACAGGGGGCGGGGAACACTGAAGCTTTCTTT
TRBJ2-3 NA TRBV28 TRBD2 CASSLAGGTDTQYF TGTGCCAGCAGTTTAGCGGGAGGCACAGATACGCAGTATTTT
TRBJ1-4 NA TRBV29-1 NA CSVLGRADEKLFF TGCAGCGTTTTGGGCAGGGCGGACGAAAAACTGTTTTTT
TRBJ1-3 NA TRBV4-1 NA CASSQGEPGPGNTIYF TGCGCCAGCAGCCAAGGGGAACCGGGGCCTGGAAACACCATATATTTT
TRBJ1-5 NA TRBV29-1 TRBD1 CSVTTGTGGSNQPQHF TGCAGCGTTACGACCGGGACAGGGGGGAGCAATCAGCCCCAGCATTTT
TRBJ2-3 NA TRBV7-9 TRBD2 CASSDTSGKTDTQYF TGTGCCAGCAGCGATACTAGCGGGAAGACAGATACGCAGTATTTT
TRBJ2-3 once TRBV29-1 NA CSVLTGDTQYF TGCAGCGTTCTGACGGGGGATACGCAGTATTTT
TRBJ1-2 NA TRBV5-1 NA CASSLDRAGYGYTF TGCGCCAGCAGCTTGGATAGGGCAGGTTATGGCTACACCTTC
TRBJ2-7 NA TRBV7-8 NA CASSPLAYEQYF TGTGCCAGCAGCCCACTAGCCTACGAGCAGTACTTC
TRBJ1-1 NA TRBV4-3 NA CASSQETTLNTEAFF TGCGCCAGCAGCCAAGAAACAACTCTGAACACTGAAGCTTTCTTT
TRBJ1-5 NA TRBV28 NA CASSLASNQPQHF TGTGCCAGCAGTTTAGCCAGTAATCAGCCCCAGCATTTT
TRBJ2-2 NA TRBV30 NA CAWSALSTGELFF TGTGCCTGGAGTGCTCTATCAACCGGGGAGCTGTTTTTT
TRBJ1-5 NA TRBV19 NA CASRGPGRQPQHF TGTGCCAGTAGGGGACCTGGACGGCAGCCCCAGCATTTT
TRBJ2-1 NA TRBV4-1 TRBD1 CASSVRDSWNEQFF TGCGCCAGCAGCGTCCGGGACAGTTGGAATGAGCAGTTCTTC
TRBJ1-2 NA TRBV30 TRBD1 CAWSGPRGRLYGYTF TGTGCCTGGAGTGGCCCAAGGGGGCGTCTCTATGGCTACACCTTC
TRBJ1-3 NA TRBV30 TRBD1 CAWSPKQGTGGNTIYF TGTGCCTGGAGCCCAAAACAAGGGACAGGAGGAAACACCATATATTTT
TRBJ2-5 NA TRBV5-1 NA CASSLVAGLYQETQYF TGCGCCAGCAGCTTGGTGGCGGGCCTGTACCAAGAGACCCAGTACTTC
TRBJ1-1 few TRBV28 NA CASSLGANTEAFF TGTGCCAGCAGTTTGGGGGCCAACACTGAAGCTTTCTTT
TRBJ1-5 NA TRBV10-3 NA CAISGSSNQPQHF TGTGCCATCAGTGGTAGCAGCAATCAGCCCCAGCATTTT
TRBJ2-3 NA TRBV30 TRBD1 CAWSVRDRVWTDTQYF TGTGCCTGGAGTGTGCGGGACAGGGTGTGGACAGATACGCAGTATTTT
TRBJ2-7 NA TRBV4-1 NA CASSLGPTYEQYF TGCGCCAGCAGCCTAGGGCCAACCTACGAGCAGTACTTC
TRBJ1-2 NA TRBV4-1 NA CASSHPRQVTSYGYTF TGCGCCAGCAGCCACCCTAGACAGGTTACCTCGTATGGCTACACCTTC
TRBJ1-5 NA TRBV6-1 NA CASSLDNSNQPQHF TGTGCCAGCAGTCTGGACAATAGCAATCAGCCCCAGCATTTT
TRBJ2-1 NA TRBV29-1 NA CSALSGGQFF TGCAGCGCACTCTCGGGCGGGCAGTTCTTC
TRBJ2-7 NA TRBV7-2 NA CASSPAVSSYEQYF TGTGCCAGCAGCCCCGCTGTGAGCTCCTACGAGCAGTACTTC
TRBJ2-7 NA TRBV30 NA CACHRSSYEQYF TGTGCCTGTCACAGGAGCTCCTACGAGCAGTACTTC
TRBJ2-5 NA TRBV4-1 TRBD2 CASSQDPGLAGTQYF TGCGCCAGCAGCCAAGATCCGGGACTAGCTGGGACCCAGTACTTC
TRBJ1-1 NA TRBV25-1 TRBD1 CASSALGQGASEAFF TGTGCCAGCAGTGCCTTAGGACAGGGGGCCTCTGAAGCTTTCTTT
TRBJ2-7 NA TRBV5-1 NA CASSPAELTHSYEQYF TGCGCCAGCAGCCCCGCAGAGCTGACGCACTCCTACGAGCAGTACTTC
TRBJ2-5 NA TRBV7-2 NA CASSLAGRGETQYF TGTGCCAGCAGCTTAGCGGGTAGAGGAGAGACCCAGTACTTC
TRBJ2-2 NA TRBV29-1 NA CSSRTGTANTGELFF TGCAGCTCAAGAACCGGGACTGCGAACACCGGGGAGCTGTTTTTT
TRBJ1-1 NA TRBV6-5 NA CASRPHREPNTEAFF TGTGCCAGCAGACCTCACAGGGAACCTAACACTGAAGCTTTCTTT
TRBJ1-5 NA TRBV30 NA CAWSVRRGGRPQHF TGTGCCTGGAGTGTACGTCGGGGAGGGAGGCCCCAGCATTTT
TRBJ1-4 NA TRBV4-1 NA CASSLGSDLKLFF TGCGCCAGCAGCCTCGGGTCAGATTTAAAACTGTTTTTT
TRBJ2-7 NA TRBV7-9 TRBD1 CASSDRGTNYEQYF TGTGCCAGCAGTGACAGGGGGACTAACTACGAGCAGTACTTC
TRBJ2-6 NA TRBV30 NA CAWRDQGLAGANVLTF TGTGCCTGGAGGGACCAGGGGTTGGCTGGGGCCAACGTCCTGACTTTC
TRBJ2-7 NA TRBV28 NA CASSLGATPSYEQYF TGTGCCAGCAGTTTAGGGGCTACCCCCTCCTACGAGCAGTACTTC
TRBJ1-1 NA TRBV7-2 NA CASSLQNMNTEAFF TGTGCCAGCAGCTTACAGAACATGAACACTGAAGCTTTCTTT
TRBJ2-1 NA TRBV6-4 TRBD2 CASSEGLGSNEQFF TGTGCCAGCAGTGAGGGACTAGGGAGCAATGAGCAGTTCTTC
TRBJ1-4 NA TRBV2 NA CASSATGGGNAKLFF TGTGCCAGCTCGGCAACGGGCGGCGGGAATGCAAAACTGTTTTTT
TRBJ1-2 NA TRBV6-1 NA CASSRGYGYTF TGTGCCAGCAGCCGCGGTTATGGCTACACCTTC
TRBJ1-1 NA TRBV6-5 NA CASSYRRTMNTEAFF TGTGCCAGCAGTTACCGACGGACAATGAACACTGAAGCTTTCTTT
TRBJ2-7 NA TRBV14 NA CASAPSGTGSYEQYF TGTGCCAGCGCACCATCAGGAACAGGCTCCTACGAGCAGTACTTC
TRBJ2-3 NA TRBV30 NA CAWRSGSITDTQYF TGTGCCTGGAGGTCAGGGTCCATCACAGATACGCAGTATTTT
TRBJ2-3 NA TRBV9 TRBD2 CASSVGLAGTDTQYF TGTGCCAGCAGCGTAGGACTAGCGGGCACAGATACGCAGTATTTT
TRBJ1-2 NA TRBV4-3 NA CASSQETGLSYGYTF TGCGCCAGCAGCCAAGAAACAGGGTTGAGCTATGGCTACACCTTC
TRBJ2-7 NA TRBV2 NA CASSPGVEQYF TGTGCCAGCAGCCCGGGGGTCGAGCAGTACTTC
TRBJ2-5 NA TRBV30 TRBD1 CACDRGETQYF TGTGCCTGCGACAGGGGGGAGACCCAGTACTTC
TRBJ1-4 NA TRBV6-5 TRBD1 CASSRDRRNEKLFF TGTGCCAGCAGCCGGGACAGGCGTAATGAAAAACTGTTTTTT